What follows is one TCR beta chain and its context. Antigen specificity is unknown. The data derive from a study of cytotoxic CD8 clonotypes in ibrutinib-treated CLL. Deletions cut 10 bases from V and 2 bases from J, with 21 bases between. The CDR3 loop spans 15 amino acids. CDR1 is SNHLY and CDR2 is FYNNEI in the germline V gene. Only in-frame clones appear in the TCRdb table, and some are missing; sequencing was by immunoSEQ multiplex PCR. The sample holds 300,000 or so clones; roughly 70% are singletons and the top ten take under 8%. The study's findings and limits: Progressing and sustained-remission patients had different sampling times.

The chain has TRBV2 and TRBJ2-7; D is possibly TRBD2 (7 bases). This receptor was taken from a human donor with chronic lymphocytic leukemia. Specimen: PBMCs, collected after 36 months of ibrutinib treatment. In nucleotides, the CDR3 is TGTGCCACGCGCAGGGGAGCGGGGAATACCTACGAGCAGTACTTC. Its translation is CATRRGAGNTYEQYF.